The 10 T cell receptor beta chains below all came from one sample that was sequenced in a study of T cells in tuberculosis. TCRdb's table, derived via immunoSEQ multiplex PCR, lists solely in-frame clones and lacks some. The data contain about 43,000 clones, 95% of them singletons. The sample consisted of PBMCs. The origin of the receptors is a donor aged 10-29 years with latent tuberculosis or without tuberculosis infection.

The V call is TRBV5-1, the J call TRBJ1-2; TRBD1 might be the D (5 bases). Germline V lookup: CDR1 SGHRS, CDR2 YFSETQ. CDR3 size: 14 residues. V was trimmed by 0 bases and J by 0 bases, leaving 6 bases between them. CDR3 loop: CASSLGTSNYGYTF. CDR3 nucleotides: TGCGCCAGCAGCTTGGGGACATCTAACTATGGCTACACCTTC.

This chain uses TRBV5-1 with TRBJ1-1, with 7 positions matching TRBD1. The CDR3 totals 16 residues. The germline gives CDR1 SGHRS, CDR2 YFSETQ. Germline trimming cut 2 bases from V and 0 bases from J; bases unmatched to any gene: 7. The CDR3 nucleotides are TGCGCCAGCAGCTTTCTCGGGACAGCTATGAACACTGAAGCTTTCTTT. It specifies CASSFLGTAMNTEAFF.

The V call is TRBV30, the J call TRBJ2-5; 10 bases are shared with TRBD2. The CDR3 runs to 13 residues. V was clipped by 7 bases and J by 1 base; unmatched bases: 3. Germline assignment: CDR1 GTSNPN and CDR2 SVGIG (reference sequence). CDR3 amino acids: CAFSGGTQETQYF. The CDR3 bases are TGTGCCTTTAGCGGGGGGACCCAAGAGACCCAGTACTTC.

This sequence joins TRBV29-1 and TRBJ2-7; tentatively, D is TRBD1 (7 bases). The CDR3 sequence is 15 residues long. Germline CDR1 SQVTM, CDR2 ANQGSEA. Trimming shortened V by 0 bases and J by 2 bases, and 14 bases separated the two germline ends. Written as DNA, the CDR3 is TGCAGCGTTGAAGATCTCGCAGGGGGGCCCTACGAGCAGTACTTC. Translated, it gives CSVEDLAGGPYEQYF.

V is TRBV5-1 and J is TRBJ1-1; perhaps TRBD1 as D (6 bases). The CDR3 runs to 15 residues. Germline CDR1 SGHRS, CDR2 YFSETQ. V dropped 2 bases and J dropped 0 bases, with 11 bases sitting between them. The CDR3, as DNA: TGCGCCAGCAGCTTAGGGGGAAACGTGAACACTGAAGCTTTCTTT. It is translated as CASSLGGNVNTEAFF.

The chain carries TRBV7-9 and TRBJ2-3; TRBD2 matches 13 bases. V dropped 2 bases and J dropped 0; count of bases not matched to a gene: 5. From germline, CDR1 is SEHNR and CDR2 FQNEAQ (reference sequence). CDR3 length: 18 amino acids. The CDR3 DNA sequence: TGTGCCAGCAGCTTACGCCGACTAGCGGGAGGTAGCACAGATACGCAGTATTTT. This encodes CASSLRRLAGGSTDTQYF.

By its share, this clone is medium-sized (0.01 to 0.1%). The V call is TRBV25-1, the J call TRBJ1-5; D is perhaps TRBD1 (6 bases). The CDR3 contains 14 residues. Germline V gene data show CDR1 as MGHDK and CDR2 as SYGVNS. Trimming took off 3 bases at V and 7 bases at J, with 13 bases between the two ends. CDR3 amino acids: CASSDQGIRQPQHF. The DNA of the CDR3 is TGTGCCAGCAGTGACCAGGGGATCAGGCAGCCCCAGCATTTT.

This chain joins TRBV9 and TRBJ1-1; 7 bases agree with TRBD1. Germline CDR1 and CDR2: SGDLS and YYNGEE. Trimming cost V 4 bases and J 6 bases; bases outside gene matches: 12. The length of the CDR3 is 15 residues. CDR3 protein: CASSTKGQSFAEAFF. CDR3 coding DNA: TGTGCCAGCAGCACAAAGGGACAGAGTTTCGCTGAAGCTTTCTTT.

V gene TRBV9 combines with J gene TRBJ2-7; a possible D gene is TRBD2 (6 bases). V gave up 2 bases and J gave up 5 bases, with 14 bases separating them. Germline assignment: CDR1 SGDLS and CDR2 YYNGEE. The CDR3 extends over 14 amino acids. The CDR3 region is CASSVGGIGNEQYF. Written as DNA, the CDR3 is TGTGCCAGCAGCGTTGGGGGGATCGGGAACGAGCAGTACTTC.

The chain uses TRBV19 and TRBJ1-1; 9 positions agree with TRBD1. The CDR3 has 14 amino acids. The germline gives CDR1 LNHDA, CDR2 SQIVND (reference sequence). Germline trimming cut 4 bases from V and 5 bases from J; bases unmatched to any gene: 5. CDR3 loop: CASSTGTGITEAFF. CDR3 coding DNA: TGTGCCAGTAGTACCGGGACAGGGATTACTGAAGCTTTCTTT.